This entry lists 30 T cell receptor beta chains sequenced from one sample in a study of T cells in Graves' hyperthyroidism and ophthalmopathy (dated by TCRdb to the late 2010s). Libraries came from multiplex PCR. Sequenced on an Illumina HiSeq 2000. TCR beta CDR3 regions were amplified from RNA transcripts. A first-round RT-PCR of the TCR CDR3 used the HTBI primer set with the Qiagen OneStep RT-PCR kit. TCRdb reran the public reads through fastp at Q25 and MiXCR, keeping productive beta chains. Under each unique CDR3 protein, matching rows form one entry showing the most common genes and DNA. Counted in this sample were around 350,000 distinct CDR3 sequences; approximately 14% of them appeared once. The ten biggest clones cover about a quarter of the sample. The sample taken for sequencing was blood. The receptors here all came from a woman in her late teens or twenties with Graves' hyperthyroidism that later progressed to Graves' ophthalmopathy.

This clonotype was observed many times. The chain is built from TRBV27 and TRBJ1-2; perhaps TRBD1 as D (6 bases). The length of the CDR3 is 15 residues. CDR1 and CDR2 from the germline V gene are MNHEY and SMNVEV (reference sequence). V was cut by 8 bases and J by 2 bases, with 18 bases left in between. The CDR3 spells CASRAPGGPNYGYTF. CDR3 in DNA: TGTGCCAGCCGTGCGCCCGGGGGCCCCAACTATGGCTACACCTTC.

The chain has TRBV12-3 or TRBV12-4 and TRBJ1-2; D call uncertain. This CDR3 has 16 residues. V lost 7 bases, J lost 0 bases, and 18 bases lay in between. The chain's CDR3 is CASTRLREEPNYGYTF. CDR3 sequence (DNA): TGTGCCAGCACCAGACTAAGGGAGGAGCCTAACTATGGCTACACCTTC.

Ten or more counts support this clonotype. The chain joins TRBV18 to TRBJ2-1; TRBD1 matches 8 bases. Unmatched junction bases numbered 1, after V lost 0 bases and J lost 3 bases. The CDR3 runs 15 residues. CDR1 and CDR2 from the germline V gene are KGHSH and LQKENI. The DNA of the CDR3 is TGTGCCAGCTCACCACCCGGACAGGGCTACAATGAGCAGTTCTTC. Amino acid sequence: CASSPPGQGYNEQFF.

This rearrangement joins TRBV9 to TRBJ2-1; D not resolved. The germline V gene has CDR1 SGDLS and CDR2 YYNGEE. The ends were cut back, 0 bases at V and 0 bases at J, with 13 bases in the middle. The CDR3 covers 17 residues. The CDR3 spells CASSVDPEISSYNEQFF. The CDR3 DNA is TGTGCCAGCAGCGTAGATCCGGAAATTAGCTCCTACAATGAGCAGTTCTTC.

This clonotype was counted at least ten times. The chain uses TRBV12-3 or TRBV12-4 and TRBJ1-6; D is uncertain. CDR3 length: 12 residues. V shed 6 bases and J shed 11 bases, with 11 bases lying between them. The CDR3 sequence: CASRGPSAPLHF. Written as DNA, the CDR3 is TGTGCCAGCAGAGGACCTTCGGCACCCCTCCACTTT.

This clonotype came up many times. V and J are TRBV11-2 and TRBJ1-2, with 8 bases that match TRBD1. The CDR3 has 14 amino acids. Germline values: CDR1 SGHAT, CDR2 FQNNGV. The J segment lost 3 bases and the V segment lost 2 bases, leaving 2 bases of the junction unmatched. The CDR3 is CASSLFRGHYGYTF. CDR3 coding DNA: TGTGCCAGCAGCTTATTCAGGGGGCACTATGGCTACACCTTC.

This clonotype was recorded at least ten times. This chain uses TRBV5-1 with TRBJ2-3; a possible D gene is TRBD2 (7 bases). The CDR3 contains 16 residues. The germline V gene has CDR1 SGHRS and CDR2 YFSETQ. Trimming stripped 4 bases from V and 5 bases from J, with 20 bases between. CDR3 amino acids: CASSPTRGGGGDTQYF. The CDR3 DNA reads TGCGCCAGCAGCCCCACGCGTGGGGGCGGGGGAGATACGCAGTATTTT. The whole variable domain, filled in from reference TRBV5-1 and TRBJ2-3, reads KAGVTQTPRYLIKTRGQQVTLSCSPISGHRSVSWYQQTPGQGLQFLFEYFSETQRNKGNFPGRFSGRQFSNSRSEMNVSTLELGDSALYLCASSPTRGGGGDTQYFGPGTRLTVL.

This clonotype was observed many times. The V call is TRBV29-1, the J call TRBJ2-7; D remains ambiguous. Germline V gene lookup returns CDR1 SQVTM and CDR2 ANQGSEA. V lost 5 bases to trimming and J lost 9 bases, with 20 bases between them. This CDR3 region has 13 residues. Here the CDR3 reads CSVLLDFSIGQYF. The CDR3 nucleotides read TGCAGCGTTCTCCTTGACTTCTCTATCGGGCAGTACTTC.

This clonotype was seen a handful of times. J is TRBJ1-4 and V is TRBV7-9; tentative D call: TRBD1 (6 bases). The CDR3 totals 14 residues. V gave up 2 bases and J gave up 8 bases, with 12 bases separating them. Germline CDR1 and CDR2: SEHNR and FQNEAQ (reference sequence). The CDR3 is CASSLQGWEEKLFF. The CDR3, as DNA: TGTGCCAGCAGCTTACAGGGGTGGGAAGAAAAACTGTTTTTT. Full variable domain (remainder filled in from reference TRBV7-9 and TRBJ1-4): DTGVSQNPRHKITKRGQNVTFRCDPISEHNRLYWYRQTLGQGPEFLTYFQNEAQLEKSRLLSDRFSAERPKGSFSTLEIQRTEQGDSAMYLCASSLQGWEEKLFFGSGTQLSVL.

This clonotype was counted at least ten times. CDR3 residues: CASSSRAYRVLQETQYF. CDR3 bases: TGTGCCAGCAGTTCAAGAGCTTACAGGGTGTTGCAAGAGACCCAGTACTTC. The rearrangement links TRBV28 to TRBJ2-5; a weak D match, TRBD1 (6 bases). The CDR3 covers 17 residues. Germline CDR1 is MDHEN and CDR2 is SYDVKM. V lost 4 bases and J lost 2, with 20 bases in between.

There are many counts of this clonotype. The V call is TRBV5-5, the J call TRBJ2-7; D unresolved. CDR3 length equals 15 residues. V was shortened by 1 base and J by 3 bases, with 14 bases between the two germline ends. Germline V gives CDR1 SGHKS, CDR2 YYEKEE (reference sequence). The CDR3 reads CASSLTAGADYEQYF. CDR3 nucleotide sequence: TGTGCCAGCAGCTTGACGGCCGGAGCTGACTACGAGCAGTACTTC. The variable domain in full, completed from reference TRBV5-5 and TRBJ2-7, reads DAGVTQSPTHLIKTRGQQVTLRCSPISGHKSVSWYQQVLGQGPQFIFQYYEKEERGRGNFPDRFSARQFPNYSSELNVNALLLGDSALYLCASSLTAGADYEQYFGPGTRLTVT.

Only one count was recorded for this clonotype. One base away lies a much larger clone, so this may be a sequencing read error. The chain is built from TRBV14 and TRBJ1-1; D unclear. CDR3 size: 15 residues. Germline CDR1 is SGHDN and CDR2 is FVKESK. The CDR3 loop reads CASSQDFLLNTEVFF. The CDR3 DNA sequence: TGTGCCAGCAGCCAAGATTTCCTCCTGAACACTGAAGTTTTCTTT.

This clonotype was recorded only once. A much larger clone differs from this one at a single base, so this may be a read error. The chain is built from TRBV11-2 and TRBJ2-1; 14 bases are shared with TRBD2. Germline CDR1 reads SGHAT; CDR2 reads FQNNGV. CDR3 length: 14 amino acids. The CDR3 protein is CAGSRGTSGSEQFF. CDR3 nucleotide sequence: TGTGCCGGCAGCCGGGGGACTAGCGGGAGTGAGCAGTTCTTC.

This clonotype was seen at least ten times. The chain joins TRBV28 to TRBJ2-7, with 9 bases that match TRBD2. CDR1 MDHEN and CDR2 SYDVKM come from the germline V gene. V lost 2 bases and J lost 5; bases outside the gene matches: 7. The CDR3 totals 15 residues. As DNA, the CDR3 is TGTGCCAGCAGTTTAGAGACTAGCGGTTCGAACGAGCAGTACTTC. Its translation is CASSLETSGSNEQYF.

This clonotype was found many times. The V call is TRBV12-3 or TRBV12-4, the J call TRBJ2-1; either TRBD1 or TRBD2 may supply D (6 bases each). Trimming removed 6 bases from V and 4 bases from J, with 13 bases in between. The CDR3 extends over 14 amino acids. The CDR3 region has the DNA TGTGCCAGCAGCGAGGGGGGCCCATACAATGAGCAGTTCTTC. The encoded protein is CASSEGGPYNEQFF.

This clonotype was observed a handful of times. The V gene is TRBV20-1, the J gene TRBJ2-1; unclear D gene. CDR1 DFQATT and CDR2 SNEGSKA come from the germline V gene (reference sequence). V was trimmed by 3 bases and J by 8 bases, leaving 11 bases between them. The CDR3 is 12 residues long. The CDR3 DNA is TGCAGTGCTAGCCCTAGGTTGGATGAGCAGTTCTTC. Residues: CSASPRLDEQFF.

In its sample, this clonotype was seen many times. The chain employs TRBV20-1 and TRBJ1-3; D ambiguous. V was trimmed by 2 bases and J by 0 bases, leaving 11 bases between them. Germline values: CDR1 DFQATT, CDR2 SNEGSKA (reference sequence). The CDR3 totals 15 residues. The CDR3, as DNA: TGCAGTGCTAGACGAGTGGGGTCCTCTGGAAACACCATATATTTT. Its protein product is CSARRVGSSGNTIYF.

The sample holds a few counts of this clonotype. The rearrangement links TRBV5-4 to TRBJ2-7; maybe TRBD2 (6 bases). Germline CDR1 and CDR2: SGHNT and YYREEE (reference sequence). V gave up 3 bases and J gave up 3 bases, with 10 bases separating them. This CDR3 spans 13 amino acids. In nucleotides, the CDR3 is TGTGCCAGCAGCTCGGGTAGCGGCTACGAGCAGTACTTC. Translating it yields CASSSGSGYEQYF.

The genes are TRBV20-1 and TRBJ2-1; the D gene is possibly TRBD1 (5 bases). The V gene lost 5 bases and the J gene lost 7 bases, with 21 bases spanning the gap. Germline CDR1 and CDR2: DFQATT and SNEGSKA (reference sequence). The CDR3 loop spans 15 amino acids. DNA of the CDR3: TGCAGTGCTGCCTCGACAGCGCTCACAATGAATGAGCAGTTCTTC. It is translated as CSAASTALTMNEQFF.

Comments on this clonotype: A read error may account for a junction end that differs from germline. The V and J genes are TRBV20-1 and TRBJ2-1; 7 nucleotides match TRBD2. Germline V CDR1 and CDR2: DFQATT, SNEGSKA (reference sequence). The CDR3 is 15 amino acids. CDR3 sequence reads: CSAPPRGEVYSEQFF. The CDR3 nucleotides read TGCAGTGCTCCCCCTCGGGGGGAGGTCTACAGTGAGCAGTTCTTC.

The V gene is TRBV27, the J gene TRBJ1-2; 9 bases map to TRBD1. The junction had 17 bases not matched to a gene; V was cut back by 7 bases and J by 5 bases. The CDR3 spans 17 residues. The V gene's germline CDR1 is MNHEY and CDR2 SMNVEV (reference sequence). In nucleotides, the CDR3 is TGTGCCAGCAAAGGGGCCGTCGCAACACAGGGGGCGTATGGCTACACCTTC. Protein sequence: CASKGAVATQGAYGYTF.

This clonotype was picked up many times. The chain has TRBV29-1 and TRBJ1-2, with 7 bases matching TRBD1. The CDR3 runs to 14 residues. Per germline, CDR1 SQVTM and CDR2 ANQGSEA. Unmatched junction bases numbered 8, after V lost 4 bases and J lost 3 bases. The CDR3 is CSVAPGTADYGYTF. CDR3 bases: TGCAGCGTTGCCCCTGGGACAGCGGACTATGGCTACACCTTC.

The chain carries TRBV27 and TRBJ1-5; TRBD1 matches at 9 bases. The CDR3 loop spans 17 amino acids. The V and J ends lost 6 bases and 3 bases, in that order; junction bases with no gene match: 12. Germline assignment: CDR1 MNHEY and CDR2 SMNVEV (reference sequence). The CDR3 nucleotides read TGTGCCAGCAGGGCAGGGACAGGGCAGATTAACAATCAGCCCCAGCATTTT. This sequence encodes CASRAGTGQINNQPQHF.

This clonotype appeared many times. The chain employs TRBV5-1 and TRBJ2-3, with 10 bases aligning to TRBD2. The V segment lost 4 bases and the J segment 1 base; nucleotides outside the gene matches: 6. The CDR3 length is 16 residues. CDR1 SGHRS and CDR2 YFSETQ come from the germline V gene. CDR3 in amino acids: CASSGAGTSGTDTQYF. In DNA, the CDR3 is TGCGCCAGCAGCGGGGCCGGGACTAGCGGCACAGATACGCAGTATTTT.

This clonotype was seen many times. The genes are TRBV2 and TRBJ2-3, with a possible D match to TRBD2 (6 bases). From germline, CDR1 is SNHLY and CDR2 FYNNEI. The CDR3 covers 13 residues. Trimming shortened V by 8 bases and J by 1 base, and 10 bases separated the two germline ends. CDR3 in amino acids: CASGGVGTDTQYF. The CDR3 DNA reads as TGTGCCAGCGGAGGGGTGGGCACAGATACGCAGTATTTT. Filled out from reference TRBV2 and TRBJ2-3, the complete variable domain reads EPEVTQTPSHQVTQMGQEVILRCVPISNHLYFYWYRQILGQKVEFLVSFYNNEISEKSEIFDDQFSVERPDGSNFTLKIRSTKLEDSAMYFCASGGVGTDTQYFGPGTRLTVL.

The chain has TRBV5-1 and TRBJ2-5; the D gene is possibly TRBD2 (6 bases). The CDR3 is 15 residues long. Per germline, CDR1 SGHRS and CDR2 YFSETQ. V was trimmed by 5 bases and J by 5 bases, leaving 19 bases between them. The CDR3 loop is CASRLAGQEGETQYF. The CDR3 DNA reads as TGCGCCAGCAGACTGGCGGGGCAGGAGGGGGAGACCCAGTACTTC. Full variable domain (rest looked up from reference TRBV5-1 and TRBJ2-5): KAGVTQTPRYLIKTRGQQVTLSCSPISGHRSVSWYQQTPGQGLQFLFEYFSETQRNKGNFPGRFSGRQFSNSRSEMNVSTLELGDSALYLCASRLAGQEGETQYFGPGTRLLVL.

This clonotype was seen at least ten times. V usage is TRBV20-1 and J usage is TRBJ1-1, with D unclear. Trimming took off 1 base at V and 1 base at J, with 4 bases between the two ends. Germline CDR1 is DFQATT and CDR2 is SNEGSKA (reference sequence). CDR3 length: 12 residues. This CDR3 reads CSARVGNTEAFF. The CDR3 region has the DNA TGCAGTGCTAGAGTGGGGAACACTGAAGCTTTCTTT.

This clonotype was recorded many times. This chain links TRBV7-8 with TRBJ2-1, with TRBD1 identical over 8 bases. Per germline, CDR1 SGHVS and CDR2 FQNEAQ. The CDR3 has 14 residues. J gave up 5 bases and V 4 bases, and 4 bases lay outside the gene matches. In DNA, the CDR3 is TGTGCCAGCAGCTCCCGGACAGGGCACAATGAGCAGTTCTTC. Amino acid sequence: CASSSRTGHNEQFF.

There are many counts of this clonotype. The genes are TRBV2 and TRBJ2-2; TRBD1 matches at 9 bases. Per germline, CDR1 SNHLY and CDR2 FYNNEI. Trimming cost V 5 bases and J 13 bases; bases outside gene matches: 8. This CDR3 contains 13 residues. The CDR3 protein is CASSRVGQGWLFF. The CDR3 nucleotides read TGTGCCAGCAGTCGCGTTGGACAGGGGTGGCTGTTTTTT.

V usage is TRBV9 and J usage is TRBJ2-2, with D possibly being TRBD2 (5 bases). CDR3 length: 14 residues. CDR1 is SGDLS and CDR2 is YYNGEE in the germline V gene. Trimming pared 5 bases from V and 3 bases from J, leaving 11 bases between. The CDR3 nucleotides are TGTGCCAGCAGTCCGGGATACCACACCGGGGAGCTGTTTTTT. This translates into CASSPGYHTGELFF. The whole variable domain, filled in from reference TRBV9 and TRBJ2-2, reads DSGVTQTPKHLITATGQRVTLRCSPRSGDLSVYWYQQSLDQGLQFLIQYYNGEERAKGNILERFSAQQFPDLHSELNLSSLELGDSALYFCASSPGYHTGELFFGEGSRLTVL.